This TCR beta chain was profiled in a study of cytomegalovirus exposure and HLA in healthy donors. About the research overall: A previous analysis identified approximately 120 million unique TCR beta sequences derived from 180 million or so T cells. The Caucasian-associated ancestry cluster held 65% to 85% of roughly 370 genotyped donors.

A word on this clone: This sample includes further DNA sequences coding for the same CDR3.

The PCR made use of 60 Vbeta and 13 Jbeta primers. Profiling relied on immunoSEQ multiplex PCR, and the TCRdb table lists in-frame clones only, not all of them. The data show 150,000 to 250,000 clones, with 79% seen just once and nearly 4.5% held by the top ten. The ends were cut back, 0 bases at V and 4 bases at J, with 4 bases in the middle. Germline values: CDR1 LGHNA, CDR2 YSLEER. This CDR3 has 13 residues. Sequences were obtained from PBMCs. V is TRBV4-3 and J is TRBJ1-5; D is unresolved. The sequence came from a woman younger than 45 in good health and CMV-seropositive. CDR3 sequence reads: CASSQDRNQPQHF. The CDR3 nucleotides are TGCGCCAGCAGCCAAGATAGAAATCAGCCCCAGCATTTT.